This record concerns one T cell receptor (beta chain) sequence. Method: immunoSEQ multiplex PCR; TCRdb's copy keeps in-frame clones and lacks some. Here the sample spans 15,000 to 20,000 clones, 83% being singletons. The sample originates from a study of PD-1 blockade in classical Hodgkin lymphoma. Time point indicated: cycle 4 day 1 (C4D1), after more than 5 weeks of nivolumab. Relapse was seen in all patients after autologous stem cell transplantation, and brentuximab vedotin exposure was variable. This CDR3 comprises 14 residues. V trimming: 3 bases; J trimming: 5 bases; junction bases outside the gene matches: 3. Germline CDR1 and CDR2: WNHNN and SYGVQD (reference sequence).

Sequencing used peripheral blood mononuclear cells (PBMCs), obtained before the fourth cycle of nivolumab. The origin of this receptor is a human donor with classical Hodgkin lymphoma. J is TRBJ2-2 and V is TRBV10-1; 7 nucleotides match TRBD2. The CDR3 loop reads CASSDPGGTGELFF. The CDR3 nucleotides read TGCGCCAGCAGTGACCCGGGGGGTACCGGGGAGCTGTTTTTT.